This T cell receptor (beta chain) came from a study of beta chain features in type 1 diabetes. About the research overall: The patients were much like the healthy donors in age, gender and cell yields.

This clone was counted once. The study reverse transcribed the entire isolated RNA, so it sequenced expressed TCRB transcripts. Method: immunoSEQ multiplex PCR; TCRdb's copy keeps in-frame clones and lacks some. The sample holds 120,000 to 150,000 clones; 9% to 10% are singletons and the top ten take 0.5% to 0.65%. Sequencing input: central memory CD4+ T cells from blood. The sequence derives from a woman between 40 and 50 years old in good health.

For the CDR3, the DNA is TGTGCCAGCAGTCTACAGGGGGCAGGCGAGCAGTACTTC. It is translated as CASSLQGAGEQYF. The J gene is TRBJ2-7, the V gene TRBV6-5; 9 positions agree with TRBD1. The CDR3 has 13 residues. CDR1 and CDR2 (germline): MNHEY, SVGAGI. J was trimmed by 6 bases and V by 5 bases; bases with no gene match: 5.